One sample yielded the 25 T cell receptor beta chains listed below, sequenced in a study of blood T cell repertoires in COVID-19. The protocol was immunoSEQ multiplex PCR, while the TCRdb copy is restricted to in-frame clones and leaves out a portion. Among around 150,000 clones listed, almost 85% were seen once. The sequenced sample was peripheral blood. The source is a woman older than 75 with acute or convalescent COVID-19.

The rearrangement uses TRBV10-3 and TRBJ2-7, with a weak D call TRBD1 (5 bases). The V end was cut by 8 bases, the J end by 8 bases, with 19 bases between. There are 13 residues in the CDR3. The germline V gene has CDR1 ENHRY and CDR2 SYGVKD. CDR3 amino acids: CAIGSEQGSKQYF. The CDR3 region has the DNA TGTGCCATCGGCAGCGAGCAGGGATCGAAGCAGTACTTC.

The chain links TRBV3-1 (or the pseudogene TRBV3-2) to TRBJ2-7, with 13 bases that match TRBD2. The CDR3 has 20 amino acids. V lost 2 bases and J lost 2; bases outside the gene matches: 15. Germline loops: CDR1 LGHDT, CDR2 YNNKEL (reference sequence). DNA of the CDR3: TGTGCCAGCAGCCAACAGGCCGGGACTAGCGGGATCGGGCTTACCTACGAGCAGTACTTC. Amino acid sequence: CASSQQAGTSGIGLTYEQYF.

As DNA, the CDR3 is TGCGCCAGCAGCCCAGACAGCTACCCCCTTGGCTACACCTTC. This sequence encodes CASSPDSYPLGYTF. This sequence joins TRBV5-1 and TRBJ1-2, with a tentative D call TRBD1 (5 bases). The V gene's germline CDR1 is SGHRS and CDR2 YFSETQ. The CDR3 contains 14 residues. V was trimmed by 4 bases and J by 7 bases, leaving 17 bases between them.

V is TRBV10-3 and J is TRBJ1-3; D ambiguous. This CDR3 is 14 amino acids long. V was cut by 6 bases and J by 0 bases, with 9 bases left in between. Germline lookup yields CDR1 ENHRY and CDR2 SYGVKD. This chain's CDR3 is CAISVSTSGNTIYF. In nucleotides, the CDR3 is TGTGCCATCAGCGTCAGTACCTCTGGAAACACCATATATTTT.

The chain is built from TRBV5-1 and TRBJ2-7, with TRBD1 matching 7 bases. Germline V gives CDR1 SGHRS, CDR2 YFSETQ. Trimming removed 2 bases from V and 3 bases from J; junction bases left unmatched: 11. This CDR3 is 16 amino acids long. The CDR3 bases are TGCGCCAGCAGCTTTGGACAGGCTGAGCTTGTCTACGAGCAGTACTTC. Its translation: CASSFGQAELVYEQYF.

Points on this clone: The same CDR3 arises from other DNA sequences in this sample as well. The chain joins TRBV5-1 to TRBJ2-1; weak D call: TRBD1 (6 bases). The V gene lost 4 bases and the J gene lost 7 bases, with 9 bases spanning the gap. CDR1 SGHRS and CDR2 YFSETQ come from the germline V gene. The CDR3 is 12 residues long. In DNA form, the CDR3 reads TGCGCCAGCAGCGTACAGGGAAATGAGCAGTTCTTC. Amino acid sequence: CASSVQGNEQFF.

The chain has TRBV6-5 and TRBJ2-7, with TRBD1 matching 7 bases. This CDR3 spans 12 amino acids. The germline V gene encodes CDR1 MNHEY and CDR2 SVGAGI. Germline trimming cut 4 bases from V and 6 bases from J; bases unmatched to any gene: 3. In DNA form, the CDR3 reads TGTGCCAGCAGTTCCGACAGGGCCGAGCAGTACTTC. This gives the protein CASSSDRAEQYF.

The chain combines TRBV7-6 with TRBJ2-7; TRBD1 matches at 7 bases. V lost 5 bases and J lost 2; bases outside the gene matches: 9. Per the germline V gene, CDR1 is SGHVS and CDR2 is FNYEAQ. The CDR3 consists of 15 residues. The CDR3 reads CASSPRRDSAYEQYF. The CDR3 DNA reads as TGTGCCAGCAGCCCACGTAGGGACAGCGCCTACGAGCAGTACTTC. The complete variable domain, with remaining parts taken from reference TRBV7-6 and TRBJ2-7, reads GAGVSQSPRYKVTKRGQDVALRCDPISGHVSLYWYRQALGQGPEFLTYFNYEAQQDKSGLPNDRFSAERPEGSISTLTIQRTEQRDSAMYRCASSPRRDSAYEQYFGPGTRLTVT.

The CDR3 reads CASSWQGPYNEQFF. In DNA, the CDR3 is TGCGCCAGCAGCTGGCAGGGCCCCTACAATGAGCAGTTCTTC. This chain connects TRBV5-1 to TRBJ2-1, with D possibly being TRBD1 (5 bases). Per germline, CDR1 SGHRS and CDR2 YFSETQ. The CDR3 spans 14 residues. Between the trimmed V and J ends, which lost 3 bases and 2 bases, there was a span of 9 bases.

This chain joins TRBV29-1 and TRBJ2-3; perhaps TRBD2 as D (6 bases). CDR1 and CDR2 (germline): SQVTM, ANQGSEA. The CDR3 is made up of 15 amino acids. The V gene lost 4 bases and the J gene lost 6 bases, with 20 bases spanning the gap. The CDR3 coding sequence is TGCAGCGTTGTAGGTGGGACTTCCCCCAGGGATACGCAGTATTTT. Encoded protein: CSVVGGTSPRDTQYF.

The gene calls are TRBV15 and TRBJ2-3; TRBD2 agrees at 12 bases. J was trimmed by 4 bases and V by 5 bases; bases with no gene match: 4. The CDR3 totals 15 residues. CDR1 and CDR2 from the germline V gene are LNHNV and YYDKDF (reference sequence). CDR3 nucleotides: TGTGCCACCAGCCCGTCTAGCGGGAGGGCAGATACGCAGTATTTT. Protein: CATSPSSGRADTQYF.

This chain joins TRBV3-1 (or the pseudogene TRBV3-2) and TRBJ2-7, with 8 nucleotides matching TRBD1. Per germline, CDR1 LGHDT and CDR2 YNNKEL (reference sequence). The CDR3 extends over 16 amino acids. The V segment lost 1 base and the J segment 2 bases; nucleotides outside the gene matches: 7. The CDR3 region has the DNA TGTGCCAGCAGCCAAGGGTCCAGGGGGCCCCCCTACGAGCAGTACTTC. Translation gives CASSQGSRGPPYEQYF.

The chain combines TRBV7-2 with TRBJ2-7, with 10 bases fitting TRBD2. J lost 2 bases, V lost 1 base, and 11 bases had no gene match. Per germline, CDR1 SGHTA and CDR2 FQGNSA. CDR3 size: 18 residues. This CDR3 is CASSLGGPSGSSAYEQYF. The CDR3 region has the DNA TGTGCCAGCAGCTTAGGAGGGCCTAGCGGGAGTTCTGCCTACGAGCAGTACTTC.

The J gene is TRBJ2-5, the V gene TRBV30, with D unresolved. CDR1 is GTSNPN and CDR2 is SVGIG in the germline V gene (reference sequence). The CDR3 covers 12 residues. V was pared by 5 bases and J by 6 bases, with 13 bases between. CDR3 sequence (DNA): TGTGCCTGGGATTCAGGTTACAAGACCCAGTACTTC. This encodes CAWDSGYKTQYF.

The V call is TRBV15, the J call TRBJ2-5; perhaps TRBD2 as D (6 bases). V lost 1 base, J lost 2 bases, and 14 bases lay in between. The CDR3 is made up of 16 amino acids. Germline V gives CDR1 LNHNV, CDR2 YYDKDF (reference sequence). The CDR3 here is CATSRGGWEVQETQYF. The CDR3 DNA reads as TGTGCCACCAGCAGAGGAGGATGGGAGGTGCAAGAGACCCAGTACTTC.

The genes are TRBV6-4 and TRBJ1-1; D call uncertain. The V end was cut by 6 bases, the J end by 7 bases, with 12 bases between. Looked up from germline, CDR1 is MRHNA and CDR2 is SNTAGT. This CDR3 has 12 residues. Here the CDR3 reads CASSSPPGEAFF. CDR3 in DNA: TGTGCCAGCAGCTCCCCCCCCGGTGAAGCTTTCTTT.

J is TRBJ2-1 and V is TRBV3-1 (or the pseudogene TRBV3-2), with 8 positions matching TRBD2. With 0 bases clipped from V and 2 bases from J, the junction kept 3 bases outside the gene matches. The CDR3 runs 16 residues. In germline, CDR1 is LGHDT, CDR2 YNNKEL (reference sequence). DNA for the CDR3: TGTGCCAGCAGCCAAGATCCGGGAGGGCCCTACAATGAGCAGTTCTTC. It yields the protein CASSQDPGGPYNEQFF.

This clone was detected only once. The V and J genes are TRBV7-2 and TRBJ2-2, with D possibly being TRBD2 (6 bases). Looked up from germline, CDR1 is SGHTA and CDR2 is FQGNSA. Trimming shortened V by 5 bases and J by 4 bases, and 20 bases separated the two germline ends. This CDR3 comprises 17 residues. The CDR3 protein is CASSNVGLRLVTGELFF. CDR3 in DNA: TGTGCCAGCAGCAACGTGGGACTCCGCCTGGTCACCGGGGAGCTGTTTTTT. The whole variable domain, remainder taken from reference TRBV7-2 and TRBJ2-2, is GAGVSQSPSNKVTEKGKDVELRCDPISGHTALYWYRQSLGQGLEFLIYFQGNSAPDKSGLPSDRFSAERTGGSVSTLTIQRTQQEDSAVYLCASSNVGLRLVTGELFFGEGSRLTVL.

V usage is TRBV10-3 and J usage is TRBJ2-1; TRBD2 matches at 9 bases. V lost 8 bases, J lost 8 bases, and 7 bases stayed unmatched. This CDR3 is built from 13 residues. Germline CDR1 and CDR2: ENHRY and SYGVKD. The CDR3 nucleotides are TGTGCCATCGGGCTGGCGGGAGGGGATGAGCAGTTCTTC. Its protein product is CAIGLAGGDEQFF.

J is TRBJ2-4 and V is TRBV7-9; no clear D gene. V lost 3 bases, J lost 0 bases, and 6 bases lay in between. CDR3 length equals 14 residues. CDR1 SEHNR and CDR2 FQNEAQ come from the germline V gene (reference sequence). Here the CDR3 DNA reads TGTGCCAGCAGCTTCCCGTTAGCCAAAAACATTCAGTACTTC. Encoded protein: CASSFPLAKNIQYF. The whole variable domain, filled in from reference TRBV7-9 and TRBJ2-4, reads DTGVSQNPRHKITKRGQNVTFRCDPISEHNRLYWYRQTLGQGPEFLTYFQNEAQLEKSRLLSDRFSAERPKGSFSTLEIQRTEQGDSAMYLCASSFPLAKNIQYFGAGTRLSVL.

V usage is TRBV18 and J usage is TRBJ1-2; 10 bases map to TRBD1. After removal of 4 bases from V and 7 bases from J, the junction contained 9 bases not matched to a gene. Germline V CDR1 and CDR2: KGHSH, LQKENI. This CDR3 contains 15 residues. The CDR3, as DNA: TGTGCCAGCTCACAGACGACAGGGGGCTCGCGTGGCTACACCTTC. Amino acid sequence: CASSQTTGGSRGYTF.

The chain links TRBV24-1 to TRBJ2-1, with TRBD2 matching 8 bases. Germline CDR1 and CDR2: KGHDR and SFDVKD. The CDR3 has 17 amino acids. After removal of 4 bases from V and 5 bases from J, the junction contained 12 bases not matched to a gene. The CDR3 sequence is CATSDPHAGGLNNEQFF. The CDR3 DNA follows: TGTGCCACCAGTGACCCCCACGCGGGAGGCCTGAACAATGAGCAGTTCTTC.

The rearrangement uses TRBV7-9 and TRBJ2-7; D possibly corresponds to TRBD2 (5 bases). The CDR3 is 15 residues long. V was cut by 1 base and J by 2 bases, with 12 bases left in between. In germline, CDR1 is SEHNR, CDR2 FQNEAQ (reference sequence). CDR3 nucleotides: TGTGCCAGCAGCTTAGGTTCGCCCGGGACCTACGAGCAGTACTTC. This gives the protein CASSLGSPGTYEQYF.

The V gene is TRBV10-3, the J gene TRBJ1-5; D is undetermined. This CDR3 is built from 14 residues. Germline CDR1 reads ENHRY; CDR2 reads SYGVKD. V dropped 3 bases and J dropped 2 bases, with 8 bases sitting between them. CDR3 in DNA: TGTGCCATCAGTGACAGCGGGGGCAATCAGCCCCAGCATTTT. Protein sequence: CAISDSGGNQPQHF.

This clone was seen only once. The chain couples TRBV18 to TRBJ1-1; D is unresolved. The germline CDR1 and CDR2 sequences are KGHSH and LQKENI. This CDR3 is built from 15 residues. V lost 0 bases and J lost 3, with 11 bases in between. CDR3 sequence reads: CASSPPVLADTEAFF. The CDR3 DNA sequence: TGTGCCAGCTCACCACCGGTTTTGGCCGACACTGAAGCTTTCTTT.